The 27 T cell receptor beta chains in this list originate from one sample, sequenced in a study of response to subunit inactivated influenza vaccine. TCRdb re-called the RT-PCR reads with MiXCR, one entry per CDR3 protein. The sample comprises around 580,000 distinct CDR3 sequences, around 15% of which are singletons, and roughly 11% rests with the top ten. Source: PBMCs from blood, taken 12 days after vaccination. The receptors here all came from a man between 45 and 60 years old who received an inactivated influenza vaccine.

The chain is built from TRBV28 and TRBJ1-5, with D perhaps TRBD1 (5 bases). Germline loops: CDR1 MDHEN, CDR2 SYDVKM. CDR3 length equals 15 residues. V was cut by 6 bases and J by 0 bases, with 12 bases left in between. In nucleotides, the CDR3 is TGTGCCAGCAGCCGCCCAGACAGTAGCAATCAGCCCCAGCATTTT. Protein: CASSRPDSSNQPQHF.

The chain recombines TRBV4-3 with TRBJ1-3; TRBD1 is a possible D gene (5 bases). The CDR3 covers 14 residues. CDR1 is LGHNA, CDR2 YSLEER, per germline. The V and J ends lost 6 bases and 4 bases respectively, with 13 bases between them. The CDR3 DNA is TGCGCCAGCAGTCCGGACACCAAAGGAAACACCATATATTTT. This encodes CASSPDTKGNTIYF.

This clonotype was detected only a few times. The chain carries TRBV10-3 and TRBJ1-5, with D uncertain. The CDR3 totals 13 residues. With 5 bases removed from V and 2 bases from J, the gap between germline ends came to 7 bases. Germline V CDR1 and CDR2: ENHRY, SYGVKD. CDR3 DNA: TGTGCCATCAGTAAGGAGGGCAATCAGCCCCAGCATTTT. The encoded protein is CAISKEGNQPQHF.

This clonotype was seen more than once but under ten times. This chain links TRBV4-3 with TRBJ2-5; 7 nucleotides match TRBD2. The CDR3 runs 13 residues. From germline, CDR1 is LGHNA and CDR2 YSLEER. The ends lost 4 bases at V and 5 bases at J; junction bases unmatched: 4. CDR3 DNA sequence: TGCGCCAGCAGCCGGCTGGGAGGGGAGACCCAGTACTTC. Translation: CASSRLGGETQYF.

The chain carries TRBV27 and TRBJ1-4; D gene unclear. There are 15 residues in the CDR3. Germline lookup yields CDR1 MNHEY and CDR2 SMNVEV (reference sequence). Trimming shortened V by 0 bases and J by 4 bases, and 9 bases separated the two germline ends. CDR3 sequence reads: CASSLSRMGNEKLFF. The CDR3 nucleotides are TGTGCCAGCAGTTTATCCAGAATGGGTAATGAAAAACTGTTTTTT.

A few counts support this clonotype. J is TRBJ1-1 and V is TRBV29-1; TRBD1 is a possible D gene (6 bases). Trimming left V 6 bases short and J 1 base short, with 12 bases between. The CDR3 runs to 13 residues. Germline CDR1 reads SQVTM; CDR2 reads ANQGSEA. This CDR3 reads CSVVTGTNTEAFF. DNA of the CDR3: TGCAGCGTAGTCACAGGGACGAACACTGAAGCTTTCTTT.

The chain couples TRBV18 to TRBJ2-5; D possibly corresponds to TRBD1 (5 bases). This CDR3 is 15 amino acids long. From germline, CDR1 is KGHSH and CDR2 LQKENI. Trimming left V 3 bases short and J 5 bases short, with 16 bases between. CDR3 coding DNA: TGTGCCAGCTCACCGAATCAGCAGGGCGCGGAGACCCAGTACTTC. Protein sequence: CASSPNQQGAETQYF.

This clonotype was found a few times. CDR3 sequence reads: CASSPPLGRETQYF. CDR3 DNA: TGTGCCAGCAGCCCCCCGTTGGGGAGAGAGACCCAGTACTTC. V usage is TRBV12-3 or TRBV12-4 and J usage is TRBJ2-5; a possible D gene is TRBD2 (5 bases). V lost 6 bases and J 4 bases, leaving 15 bases between the germline ends. The CDR3 covers 14 residues.

This clonotype came up a few times. This rearrangement joins TRBV12-3 or TRBV12-4 to TRBJ1-4, with D tentatively TRBD1 (6 bases). The CDR3 totals 15 residues. The V end lost 6 bases, the J end lost 10 bases, and 21 bases lay between the germline ends. CDR3 amino acids: CASSPQGRLSGKLFF. The CDR3 DNA is TGTGCCAGCAGCCCTCAGGGGAGGTTAAGCGGAAAACTGTTTTTT.

This clonotype was detected only a few times. This chain uses TRBV7-2 with TRBJ2-2; D remains unclear. From germline, CDR1 is SGHTA and CDR2 FQGNSA. CDR3 length: 15 amino acids. Trimming removed 8 bases from V and 0 bases from J, with 13 bases in between. The CDR3 loop reads CASRQAGANTGELFF. The CDR3 nucleotides read TGTGCCAGCCGCCAGGCCGGTGCGAACACCGGGGAGCTGTTTTTT.

This clonotype was recorded a few times. This chain uses TRBV20-1 with TRBJ2-7; TRBD1 matches at 9 bases. J lost 9 bases, V lost 4 bases, and 10 bases had no gene match. Germline V gives CDR1 DFQATT, CDR2 SNEGSKA (reference sequence). The CDR3 sequence is 13 residues long. CDR3: CSATRDRELGQYF. CDR3 DNA sequence: TGCAGTGCTACTCGGGACAGGGAGTTAGGGCAGTACTTC.

This clonotype was detected a few times. V usage is TRBV7-2 and J usage is TRBJ2-3; D is ambiguous. The germline V and J ends were trimmed by 5 bases and 6 bases, with 15 bases remaining between them. Germline assignment: CDR1 SGHTA and CDR2 FQGNSA. This CDR3 spans 14 amino acids. The CDR3 region has the DNA TGTGCCAGCAGCCGAACCACCCTTAGGGATACGCAGTATTTT. Amino acid sequence: CASSRTTLRDTQYF.

This clonotype occurred many times. The rearrangement links TRBV12-3 or TRBV12-4 to TRBJ2-7; D may be TRBD2 (5 bases). This CDR3 has 14 residues. Deletions cut 1 base from V and 1 base from J, with 8 bases between. The CDR3 protein is CASSLEQRSYEQYF. The CDR3 DNA reads as TGTGCCAGCAGTTTAGAACAGCGGTCCTACGAGCAGTACTTC.

This clonotype came up a few times. The chain employs TRBV5-1 and TRBJ2-4, with D maybe TRBD1 (6 bases). CDR3 length: 16 amino acids. Trimming took 4 bases from V and 0 from J, leaving 14 bases between them. The V gene's germline CDR1 is SGHRS and CDR2 YFSETQ. CDR3 sequence reads: CASSPGESIAKNIQYF. In nucleotides, the CDR3 is TGCGCCAGCAGCCCAGGGGAGAGCATAGCCAAAAACATTCAGTACTTC.

The rearrangement links TRBV20-1 to TRBJ2-1, with D maybe TRBD2 (5 bases). The CDR3 has 16 amino acids. Trimming cost V 5 bases and J 1 base, with 18 bases left between them. The germline V gene encodes CDR1 DFQATT and CDR2 SNEGSKA (reference sequence). The CDR3 DNA is TGCAGTGCTCGGGGAGTTTACGGGGAATCCTACAATGAGCAGTTCTTC. It is translated as CSARGVYGESYNEQFF.

A word on this clonotype: The conserved phenylalanine or tryptophan normally closing the CDR3 is absent here, so this likely arose from a read error. The rearrangement links TRBV2 to TRBJ2-1, with 7 nucleotides matching TRBD2. This CDR3 has 15 residues. Germline assignment: CDR1 SNHLY and CDR2 FYNNEI. The trim removed 0 bases at V and 6 bases at J, leaving 5 bases unmatched. CDR3 coding DNA: TGTGCCAGCAGTGAAGCTGGGGGGGTGGGCAATGAGCAGTTCTTG. Translation gives CASSEAGGVGNEQFL.

Regarding this clonotype: A read error may account for a junction end that differs from germline. The chain is built from TRBV2 and TRBJ2-3; 9 bases are a match to TRBD2. This CDR3 region has 13 residues. In germline, CDR1 is SNHLY, CDR2 FYNNEI. The CDR3 DNA reads TGTGCCAGCGGCGGGGGGGCCCCAGATACGAAGTATTTT. This sequence encodes CASGGGAPDTKYF.

This clonotype was picked up a small number of times. The chain recombines TRBV12-3 or TRBV12-4 with TRBJ2-2; 8 bases match TRBD1. The ends lost 7 bases at V and 5 bases at J; junction bases unmatched: 6. This CDR3 has 14 residues. The chain's CDR3 is CASTINRGTGELFF. For the CDR3, the DNA is TGTGCCAGCACCATTAACAGGGGGACCGGGGAGCTGTTTTTT.

The chain employs TRBV5-1 and TRBJ1-1; no clear D gene. Germline-derived CDR1 and CDR2 are SGHRS and YFSETQ. With 5 bases removed from V and 0 bases from J, the gap between germline ends came to 8 bases. The CDR3 is 13 amino acids. CDR3 amino acids: CASSGGLNTEAFF. The CDR3 DNA reads as TGCGCCAGCAGTGGAGGACTGAACACTGAAGCTTTCTTT.

This clonotype came up a few times. The CDR3 bases are TGTGCCAGCAGCTCAGAAGCACCTAGTAGAGAGCAGTTCTTC. It translates to CASSSEAPSREQFF. This chain joins TRBV7-9 and TRBJ2-1; D gene unclear. V was clipped by 4 bases and J by 10 bases, with 17 bases between them. CDR3 length: 14 amino acids. CDR1 and CDR2 from the germline V gene are SEHNR and FQNEAQ (reference sequence).

This clonotype was seen more than once but under ten times. The chain joins TRBV10-3 to TRBJ2-4, with D perhaps matching TRBD2 (6 bases). Germline assignment: CDR1 ENHRY and CDR2 SYGVKD. CDR3 length: 14 amino acids. V lost 1 base and J 9 bases, leaving 13 bases between the germline ends. CDR3 sequence reads: CAISEFGTGAIQYF. In DNA form, the CDR3 reads TGTGCCATCAGTGAGTTTGGGACTGGAGCCATTCAGTACTTC.

This clonotype was detected only a few times. V is TRBV7-2 and J is TRBJ2-1; no clear D gene. Per the germline V gene, CDR1 is SGHTA and CDR2 is FQGNSA. The V gene lost 7 bases and the J gene lost 4 bases, with 17 bases spanning the gap. The CDR3 sequence is 15 residues long. Here the CDR3 reads CASITPRRFYNEQFF. The CDR3, as DNA: TGTGCCAGCATCACCCCCCGGCGGTTTTACAATGAGCAGTTCTTC.

This clonotype was observed a handful of times. This chain uses TRBV6-5 with TRBJ2-7; TRBD2 might be the D (5 bases). The germline V gene encodes CDR1 MNHEY and CDR2 SVGAGI. The CDR3 totals 14 residues. Trimming took off 4 bases at V and 5 bases at J, with 15 bases between the two ends. DNA for the CDR3: TGTGCCAGCAGTTTCTCCAGCGGCCTAAACGAGCAGTACTTC. Translated, it gives CASSFSSGLNEQYF.

The table lists this clonotype with a few counts. V and J are TRBV20-1 and TRBJ2-1; D not resolved. V shed 5 bases and J shed 8 bases, with 16 bases lying between them. Looked up from germline, CDR1 is DFQATT and CDR2 is SNEGSKA (reference sequence). The CDR3 length is 13 residues. This CDR3 reads CSARARASYEQFF. Here the CDR3 DNA reads TGCAGTGCTCGGGCTAGGGCTTCCTATGAGCAGTTCTTC.

This clonotype occurred a few times. This rearrangement joins TRBV20-1 to TRBJ2-5, with D perhaps matching TRBD1 (6 bases). Germline values: CDR1 DFQATT, CDR2 SNEGSKA (reference sequence). This CDR3 spans 14 amino acids. V shed 1 base and J shed 5 bases, with 14 bases lying between them. The CDR3 protein is CSARGGGGLETQYF. CDR3 nucleotides: TGCAGTGCTAGAGGAGGGGGTGGTCTGGAGACCCAGTACTTC.

This clonotype was observed a few times. This chain links TRBV6-4 with TRBJ2-7; TRBD2 aligns across 8 bases. This CDR3 has 16 residues. Germline CDR1 is MRHNA and CDR2 is SNTAGT. The V segment lost 0 bases and the J segment 2 bases; nucleotides outside the gene matches: 6. The CDR3 sequence: CASSDSTTSGTYEQYF. CDR3 bases: TGTGCCAGCAGTGACTCGACAACTAGCGGCACCTACGAGCAGTACTTC.

The rearrangement uses TRBV7-9 and TRBJ2-7; D is unclear. Deletions cut 2 bases from V and 1 base from J, with 6 bases between. CDR1 and CDR2 from the germline V gene are SEHNR and FQNEAQ (reference sequence). The CDR3 sequence is 13 residues long. The CDR3 nucleotides read TGTGCCAGCAGCTTATCAACATCCTACGAGCAGTACTTC. It encodes CASSLSTSYEQYF.